This TCR beta chain was documented in a study of T cells in Graves' hyperthyroidism and ophthalmopathy (dated by TCRdb to the late 2010s). Regarding the research as a whole: A discovery cohort of approximately 100 patients, 43 with Graves' ophthalmopathy and 55 to 60 with stable Graves' hyperthyroidism, was used to find distinguishing TCR V-J signatures. Whether ophthalmopathy could be predicted prospectively was tested in an independent validation cohort made up of under 20 hyperthyroidism patients plus 17 patients who later progressed to ophthalmopathy. The 100 discovery patients were divided at random into training and test sets in a 7:3 ratio. In several Graves' hyperthyroidism patients, the study also compared T-cell repertoires from thyroid tissue with T-cell repertoires from blood. After blood sampling, hyperthyroidism patients were treated with methimazole at a starting dose of 30 mg daily, and ophthalmopathy patients were treated with high-dose intravenous methylprednisolone. According to the paper, TCR Vbeta CDR3 sequencing was carried out on 135 peripheral blood samples, which came from 40 to 45 ophthalmopathy, around 75 hyperthyroidism and roughly 17 progressor patients. What the research found in general, with its limitations: Blood samples also contained most of the expanded thyroid clonotypes (frequency above 0.001), which suggests that blood repertoires may reflect thyroid immune responses. Sample size was not statistically predetermined, and blinding of investigators to group allocation was not performed. A model built on a 13 V-J signature distinguished ophthalmopathy from stable hyperthyroidism, reaching roughly 88% sensitivity and around 82% specificity in cross-validation and 80%/75% in testing. During validation, the model predicted progression to ophthalmopathy a median of about 6.5 months ahead of onset, with almost 71% sensitivity and around 72% specificity.

The TCR beta CDR3 regions were amplified from RNA transcripts. The first round of RT-PCR for the TCR CDR3 was performed with the HTBI primer set and the Qiagen OneStep RT-PCR kit. Libraries were constructed in a second round of multiplex PCR, after which size selection and purification were performed. Sequencing of the libraries was done on an Illumina HiSeq2000 using paired-end 100 bp reads. Regarding the original processing steps: SOAPnuke was used to process the raw data, throwing out any read that contained adapters or uncalled bases, had a mean Phred below 15, or lacked an exact constant-primer or identifier match. COPE v1.2.5 was used to merge the high-quality paired reads, and each unique nucleotide sequence was defined as a clonotype. Clonotypes were aligned to IMGT TRBV, TRBD and TRBJ reference segments using MiTCR v1.1. Analysis was restricted to V-J combinations with a frequency above 0.0001, which covered about 99% of repertoires. A TCS score was defined as the ratio of F50 (clonal expansion) to E x V (chaos), with BLOSUM62-based TCRdist applied between CDR3 peptides within each V-J. Welch's t-statistics and random forest reduced 500 to 650 V-J features to 13, which were used in a naive Bayes classifier (R e1071). Through fastp at Q25 and MiXCR, TCRdb rebuilt clones from the public reads, retaining in-frame beta chains. Every distinct CDR3 protein forms one entry, paired with its most common genes and DNA. These V and J calls derive from TCRdb rather than the authors' analysis. The sample contains hundreds of thousands of distinct CDR3 sequences, approximately 44% of them found a single time. The top ten clonotypes cover just over 8% of the sample.

The germline V gene sets CDR1 to SGHAT and CDR2 to FQNNGV. V has 6 bases trimmed and J has 3 bases trimmed; junction bases matching no gene number 10. CDR3 length: 15 amino acids, cysteine to phenylalanine. The kept DNA is CDR3 alone, 45 bases in frame from the first base. A note on this clonotype: What this receptor recognizes is not known. Base qualities are not provided; no much larger clone lies one nucleotide away.

Stable Graves' hyperthyroidism was defined as no progression to ophthalmopathy during 18 months of follow-up. Hyperthyroidism patients were newly diagnosed, with disease duration under 2 months, and aged 18 to 65 years. Exclusion was applied to patients with uncontrolled infections, other autoimmune diseases, pregnancy or lactation. Clinical symptoms, serum thyroxine and TRAb, thyroid ultrasound, and orbital computed tomography formed the basis for the diagnoses. Trizol reagent was used to extract total RNA, and RNA quality was then checked on an Agilent 2100 Bioanalyzer. Sequencing was performed on peripheral blood or thyroid tissue (not recorded which). The sequence joins TRBV11-2 to TRBJ2-7, with TRBD1 matching 8 junction bases. This receptor was obtained from a woman aged 18-29 years with Graves' hyperthyroidism. Donor details come from another sample of the same person, matched by shared clones. The CDR3 sequence is CASSYGRTGFYEQYF. The nucleotide sequence reads TGTGCCAGCAGTTATGGAAGGACAGGGTTCTACGAGCAGTACTTC.